This T cell receptor beta chain was captured in a study of blood T cell repertoires in COVID-19. Overall study context: Material from acute and convalescent COVID-19 was sourced from the United States, Italy and Spain.

Methods used by the authors: Using reference gene primer amplification, nucleated cell counts were estimated. TCRdb keeps only in-frame clones here, not all; method: immunoSEQ multiplex PCR. Clone size and the V and J calls come from that table; the DNA yielded D and trimming. The repertoire holds under 200,000 clones, with nearly 85% as singletons. The V and J ends lost 6 bases and 6 bases, in that order; junction bases with no gene match: 2. There are 12 residues in the CDR3. Germline V CDR1 and CDR2: LNHDA, SQIVND (reference sequence). The sequencing input was peripheral blood. The sequence was obtained from a woman aged 25 to 45 with acute or convalescent COVID-19. The gene calls are TRBV19 and TRBJ2-3; 8 nucleotides line up with TRBD2. CDR3 region: CASRREEDTQYF. The CDR3 DNA is TGTGCCAGTAGGCGGGAGGAGGATACGCAGTATTTT.